This T cell receptor (beta chain) was profiled in a study of blood T cell repertoires in COVID-19. Study background: Material from acute and convalescent COVID-19 was sourced from the United States, Italy and Spain. T cells, B-cell-depleted T cells, or PBMCs supplied cDNA or gDNA.

This clone has a handful of counts. The CDR3 is 13 residues long. Germline V gene data show CDR1 as LNHDA and CDR2 as SQIVND (reference sequence). The trim removed 7 bases at V and 9 bases at J, leaving 5 bases unmatched. Methods used by the authors: By means of reference gene primer amplification, nucleated cell counts were estimated. TCRdb's table, derived via immunoSEQ multiplex PCR, lists solely in-frame clones and lacks some. The DNA gave D and trimming, while V, J and clone size come from that table. The sample has about 250,000 clones; 70% to 90% are singletons. The chain employs TRBV19 and TRBJ1-6; 8 bases are shared with TRBD1. Input material: peripheral blood. The clonotype comes from a woman aged 25-40 years with acute or convalescent COVID-19. CDR3 DNA: TGTGCCAGTAAACAGGGGGGGGGTTCACCCCTCCACTTT. This translates into CASKQGGGSPLHF. Complete variable domain (other parts from reference TRBV19 and TRBJ1-6): DGGITQSPKYLFRKEGQNVTLSCEQNLNHDAMYWYRQDPGQGLRLIYYSQIVNDFQKGDIAEGYSVSREKKESFPLTVTSAQKNPTAFYLCASKQGGGSPLHFGNGTRLTVT.